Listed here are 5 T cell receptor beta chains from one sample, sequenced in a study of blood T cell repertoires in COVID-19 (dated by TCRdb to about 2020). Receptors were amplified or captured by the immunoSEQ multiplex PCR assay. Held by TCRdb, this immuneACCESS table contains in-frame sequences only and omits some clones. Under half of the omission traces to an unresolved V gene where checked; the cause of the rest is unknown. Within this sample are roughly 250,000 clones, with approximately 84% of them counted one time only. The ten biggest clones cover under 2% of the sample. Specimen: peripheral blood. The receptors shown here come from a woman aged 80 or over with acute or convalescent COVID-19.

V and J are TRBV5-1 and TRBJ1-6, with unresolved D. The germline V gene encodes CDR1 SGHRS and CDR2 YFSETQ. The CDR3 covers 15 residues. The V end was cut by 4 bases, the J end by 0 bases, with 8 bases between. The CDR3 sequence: CASSERSSYNSPLHF. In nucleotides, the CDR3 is TGCGCCAGCAGCGAAAGGAGCTCCTATAATTCACCCCTCCACTTT.

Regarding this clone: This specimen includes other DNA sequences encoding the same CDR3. CDR3 sequence: CASSPTGGSTDTQYF. For the CDR3, the DNA is TGCGCCAGCAGCCCGACAGGGGGGAGCACAGATACGCAGTATTTT. The V gene is TRBV5-1, the J gene TRBJ2-3, with 9 bases lining up with TRBD1. Germline V lookup: CDR1 SGHRS, CDR2 YFSETQ. V lost 4 bases to trimming and J lost 0 bases; unmatched junction nucleotides: 3. The CDR3 is 15 residues long.

For the CDR3, the DNA is TGTGCCAGCAGCTTGTCGGAGACCCAGTACTTC. This sequence encodes CASSLSETQYF. The chain couples TRBV5-4 to TRBJ2-5; no reliable D call. Between the trimmed V and J ends, which lost 1 base and 5 bases, there was a span of 3 bases. Germline V lookup: CDR1 SGHNT, CDR2 YYREEE (reference sequence). The CDR3 covers 11 residues.

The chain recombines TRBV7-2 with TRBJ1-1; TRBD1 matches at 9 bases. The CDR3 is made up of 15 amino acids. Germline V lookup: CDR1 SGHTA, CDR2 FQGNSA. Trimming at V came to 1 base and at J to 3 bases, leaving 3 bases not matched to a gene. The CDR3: CASSLDGTGYTEAFF. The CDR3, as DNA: TGTGCCAGCAGCTTAGACGGGACAGGGTACACTGAAGCTTTCTTT.

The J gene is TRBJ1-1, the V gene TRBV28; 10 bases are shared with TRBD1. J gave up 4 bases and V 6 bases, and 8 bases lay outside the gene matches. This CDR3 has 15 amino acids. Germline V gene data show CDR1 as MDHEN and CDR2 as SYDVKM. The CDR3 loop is CASRSGTGDSTEAFF. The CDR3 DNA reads TGTGCCAGCAGATCCGGGACAGGGGACTCCACTGAAGCTTTCTTT. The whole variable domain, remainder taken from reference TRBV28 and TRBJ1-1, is DVKVTQSSRYLVKRTGEKVFLECVQDMDHENMFWYRQDPGLGLRLIYFSYDVKMKEKGDIPEGYSVSREKKERFSLILESASTNQTSMYLCASRSGTGDSTEAFFGQGTRLTVV.